The clone carrying this T cell receptor beta chain was seen once. CDR1 PRHDT and CDR2 FYEKMQ come from the germline V gene (reference sequence). V was shortened by 5 bases and J by 0 bases, with 14 bases between the two germline ends. This CDR3 region has 16 residues. The data stem from a study of cytomegalovirus exposure and HLA in healthy donors. Amplification used 60 Vbeta primers and 13 Jbeta primers. Here immunoSEQ multiplex PCR was the method, and the copy in TCRdb shows in-frame clones only, minus some. The data contain 250,000 to 300,000 clones, about nine tenths of them singletons. J is TRBJ2-4 and V is TRBV13, with a tentative D call TRBD2 (7 bases). The material sequenced was PBMCs. The clonotype originates from a girl aged 2-9 years in good health and CMV-seronegative. CDR3 nucleotide sequence: TGTGCCAGCAGCGCCCGGGGGGCTCTAGCCAAAAACATTCAGTACTTC. Its protein product is CASSARGALAKNIQYF.